This T cell receptor beta chain was retrieved from a study of blood T cell repertoires in COVID-19. After removal of 3 bases from V and 4 bases from J, the junction contained 0 bases not matched to a gene. The CDR3 extends over 14 amino acids. Looked up from germline, CDR1 is LNHNV and CDR2 is YYDKDF (reference sequence). Source study methods: Scientists estimated how many nucleated cells there were by amplifying reference gene primers. Some clones are missing from TCRdb's copy, which holds only in-frame ones; the method was immunoSEQ multiplex PCR. The V and J calls and the clone size are those of that table, but D and trimming were determined from the DNA. The sample lists around 110,000 clones; 88% were seen once.

The chain links TRBV15 to TRBJ2-6; 7 bases align to TRBD2. Sequencing used peripheral blood. This clonotype was sampled from a man in his forties or fifties with active or convalescent COVID-19. The CDR3 sequence is CATSSGRGANVLTF. CDR3 in DNA: TGTGCCACCAGCAGCGGGAGGGGGGCCAACGTCCTGACTTTC.